This T cell receptor beta chain is drawn from a study of T-cell memory formation after mild COVID-19. Regarding the study as a whole: The main location of contracting CD4+ clones was CM and EM, and that of contracting CD8+ clones was EMRA. Contracting clones, day 15 to 85, had balanced CD4/CD8, and later expanders favored CD4+. Unconfirmed was the SARS-CoV-2 specificity of second-wave clones that peaked on day 37. Some responding clones appeared in pre-infection memory, suggesting cross-reactive memory joined.

This clonotype was observed many times. The antigen is not known. TCRdb reprocessed the 5' RACE reads via MiXCR and lists one record per CDR3 protein. The sample includes 50,000 to 70,000 distinct CDR3 sequences, 12% of them seen just once. The CDR3 length is 15 residues. CDR1 is SGHTA, CDR2 FQGTGA, per germline. With V trimmed by 2 bases and J by 5 bases, 8 bases remained unmatched. The TCR was taken from a young man who had mild COVID-19 (a few samples of this study predate the infection). Cell type and time point are not known. Sequencing input: PBMCs or a T cell subset sorted from them (not recorded which). The chain joins TRBV7-3 to TRBJ2-5; TRBD2 matches 7 bases. The CDR3 is CASSLAGVPQETQYF. CDR3 DNA sequence: TGTGCCAGCAGCTTAGCGGGGGTCCCTCAGGAGACCCAGTACTTC.